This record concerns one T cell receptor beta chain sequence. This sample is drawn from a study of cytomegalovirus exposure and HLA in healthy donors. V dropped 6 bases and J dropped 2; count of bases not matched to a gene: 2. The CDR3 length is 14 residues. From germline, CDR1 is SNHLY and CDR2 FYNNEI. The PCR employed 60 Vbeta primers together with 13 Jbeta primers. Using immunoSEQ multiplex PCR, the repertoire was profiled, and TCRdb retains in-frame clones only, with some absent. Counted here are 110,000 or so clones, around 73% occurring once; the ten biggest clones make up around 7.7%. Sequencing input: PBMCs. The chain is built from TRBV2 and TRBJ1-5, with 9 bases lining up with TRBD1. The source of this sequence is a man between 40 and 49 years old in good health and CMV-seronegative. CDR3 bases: TGTGCCAGCAGACGGACAGGGGGCAATCAGCCCCAGCATTTT. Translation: CASRRTGGNQPQHF.